These T cell receptor beta chains were read from a single sample in a study of CD8 T cells in Susac syndrome. TCRdb redid the calling of the immunoSEQ multiplex PCR reads with MiXCR, one entry per CDR3 protein. This sample carries 100,000 to 150,000 distinct CDR3 sequences, around 95% of them seen once, and the ten largest clones take roughly 0.087%. The source material was CD4+ T cells from PBMCs. These receptors came from a human donor in good health. The CDR3 runs from the conserved cysteine through the conserved F or W. The D gene is left open where the match is weak. Not every row has a clone size; where given, it reads once, few, many or a size class.

- - TRBJ1-1 TRBV5-1 CASSSQAMNTEAFF TGCGCCAGCAGCTCGCAGGCCATGAACACTGAAGCTTTCTTT
- - TRBJ1-1 TRBV12-3/TRBV12-4 CASSLPGGSFTEAFF TGTGCCAGCAGTCTCCCGGGGGGAAGCTTCACTGAAGCTTTCTTT
once TRBD2 TRBJ2-1 TRBV30 CAWSVLGGGSDNEQFF TGTGCCTGGAGTGTGCTCGGAGGCGGGAGCGACAATGAGCAGTTCTTC
- - TRBJ1-5 TRBV3-1 CASGLGGRGGNQPQHF TGTGCCAGCGGACTCGGGGGGCGCGGGGGCAATCAGCCCCAGCATTTT
- - TRBJ2-7 TRBV12-3/TRBV12-4 CASKSSVYSYEQYF TGTGCCAGCAAGTCTAGCGTTTACTCCTACGAGCAGTACTTC
- - TRBJ2-1 TRBV5-4 CASSLDRASYNEQFF TGTGCCAGCAGCTTGGACAGGGCCTCCTACAATGAGCAGTTCTTC
- TRBD1 TRBJ2-3 TRBV20-1 CSGERRQGVSDTQYF TGCAGTGGGGAGAGGCGACAGGGAGTATCAGATACGCAGTATTTT
- TRBD2 TRBJ2-1 TRBV9 CASSVGKRGYNEQFF TGTGCCAGCAGCGTAGGTAAGCGGGGCTACAATGAGCAGTTCTTC
- TRBD1 TRBJ1-2 TRBV23-1 CASSHHEGAGNYGYTF TGCGCCAGCAGTCACCACGAGGGGGCAGGCAACTATGGCTACACCTTC
- - TRBJ2-2 TRBV5-1 CASSEGTTNTGELFF TGCGCCAGCAGCGAAGGGACAACGAACACCGGGGAGCTGTTTTTT
- - TRBJ1-2 TRBV3-1 CASSQGRGYTF TGTGCCAGCAGCCAAGGAAGGGGCTACACCTTC
- - TRBJ2-7 TRBV5-1 CASSPDGETSYEQYF TGCGCCAGCAGCCCGGACGGGGAGACTAGCTACGAGCAGTACTTC
- - TRBJ2-3 TRBV5-1 CASSSNHDTQYF TGCGCCAGCAGCTCGAATCACGATACGCAGTATTTT
- TRBD2 TRBJ2-1 TRBV12-3/TRBV12-4 CASNLSGGNEQFF TGTGCCAGCAACCTTAGCGGGGGGAATGAGCAGTTCTTC
- - TRBJ2-7 TRBV5-1 CASTQASGYEQYF TGCGCCAGCACCCAGGCTTCGGGCTACGAGCAGTACTTC
- - TRBJ2-1 TRBV10-3 CAISEGPRNEQFF TGTGCCATCAGTGAAGGCCCGAGGAATGAGCAGTTCTTC
- - TRBJ1-5 TRBV7-2 CASSLKAVDQPQHF TGTGCCAGCAGCTTAAAGGCGGTTGATCAGCCCCAGCATTTT
once TRBD2 TRBJ2-7 TRBV7-2 CASSLSGIGYEQYF TGTGCCAGCAGCTTGAGCGGGATTGGGTACGAGCAGTACTTC
- - TRBJ2-5 TRBV18 CASSPGTGPQETQYF TGTGCCAGCTCACCCGGGACCGGGCCACAAGAGACCCAGTACTTC